The subject of this entry is one T cell receptor beta chain. At one boundary the junction diverges from the germline segment, which might be a read error. Germline CDR1 reads MNHEY; CDR2 reads SVGAGI. The length of the CDR3 is 13 residues. The data belong to a study of T cells in localized non-small cell lung cancer. TCRdb's table, derived via immunoSEQ multiplex PCR, lists solely in-frame clones and lacks some. The repertoire has tens of thousands of clones, approximately 85% of them found once; the top ten carry 4.1%. This clonotype was sampled from a woman aged 40 to 75 with stage I lung adenocarcinoma. The chain couples TRBV6-5 to TRBJ2-2, with TRBD2 as a possible D gene (5 bases). The sample consisted of peripheral blood, taken before any cancer treatment. CDR3 sequence (DNA): TGTACCAGCAGTTCCGGGGACACCGGGGAGCTGTTTTTT. This codes for CTSSSGDTGELFF.